These 27 T cell receptor beta chains were all obtained from the same sample, sequenced in a study of CXCR3-negative and CXCR3-positive naive CD8 T cells (dated by TCRdb to about 2019). TCRdb records NextSeq 550 as the sequencer. The Human TCR Profiling Kit (MiLaboratory) was used to prepare UMI-labeled 5' RACE TRB cDNA libraries. Each entry corresponds to one CDR3 protein sequence from reads that TCRdb reprocessed, and DNA is not given. The record for this sample contains about 120,000 distinct CDR3 sequences. The ten largest clonotypes hold about 0.34% of the sample. General study outcomes and caveats: Compared with CXCR3-negative naive cells, CXCR3-positive naive cells had TRB CDR3s with higher hydrophobicity (lower Kidera factor 4), lower energy, and higher strength and volume indices.

The antigens these receptors bind are not known. The specimen sequenced was naive CXCR3+ CD8+ T cells from blood. The sample's cell subset or site label, decoded: CD45RO-CCR7+CD27+CD95- naive CD8+ T cells expressing CXCR3 (TNR3+). The receptors shown here come from a human donor in good health. Some clones in this sample may be carry-over from other donors' samples.

V usage is TRBV28 and J usage is TRBJ1-1; TCRdb designates TRBD1, a call that cannot be tested without DNA. The CDR3 sequence is 14 residues long. CDR1 MDHEN and CDR2 SYDVKM come from the germline V gene. The CDR3 sequence: CASSRRQGPTEAFF. The full variable domain, rest sourced from reference TRBV28 and TRBJ1-1, is DVKVTQSSRYLVKRTGEKVFLECVQDMDHENMFWYRQDPGLGLRLIYFSYDVKMKEKGDIPEGYSVSREKKERFSLILESASTNQTSMYLCASSRRQGPTEAFFGQGTRLTVV.

The chain employs TRBV9 and TRBJ2-7; TCRdb names TRBD1, which stays unverified in the absence of DNA. The length of the CDR3 is 15 residues. Germline CDR1 SGDLS, CDR2 YYNGEE. CDR3 sequence: CASSVDSRGTDEQYF.

The J gene is TRBJ2-4, the V gene TRBV13. Germline assignment: CDR1 PRHDT and CDR2 FYEKMQ (reference sequence). This CDR3 is 14 amino acids long. The CDR3 loop is CASSSTLTKNIQYF.

This chain uses TRBV4-3 with TRBJ2-7; the TCRdb call, TRBD1, lacks DNA for checking. Germline CDR1 reads LGHNA; CDR2 reads YSLEER. The CDR3 spans 21 residues. CDR3 amino acids: CASSQAPTGGSMILGSYEQYF.

The V call is TRBV29-1, the J call TRBJ2-7; lacking DNA, the TRBD1 call made by TCRdb goes unchecked. The CDR3 extends over 15 amino acids. Germline V gene data show CDR1 as SQVTM and CDR2 as ANQGSEA. CDR3 in amino acids: CSVARMVSGVHEQYF.

The rearrangement uses TRBV15 and TRBJ2-3; TCRdb gives TRBD2 as the D gene, but with no DNA this cannot be confirmed. The CDR3 length is 15 residues. Germline-derived CDR1 and CDR2 are LNHNV and YYDKDF (reference sequence). CDR3 sequence reads: CATSRGSGDTDTQYF.

The gene calls are TRBV29-1 and TRBJ1-1; the TCRdb D gene call, TRBD1, has no DNA to confirm it. The CDR3 contains 13 residues. Germline V lookup: CDR1 SQVTM, CDR2 ANQGSEA. CDR3 region: CSVPTGGATEAFF.

The V call is TRBV10-3, the J call TRBJ2-3; TCRdb names TRBD1, which stays unverified in the absence of DNA. This CDR3 is built from 18 residues. CDR1 and CDR2 from the germline V gene are ENHRY and SYGVKD. CDR3 sequence: CAISELSGSSRGTDTQYF.

This rearrangement joins TRBV7-6 to TRBJ2-1; lacking DNA, the TRBD1 call made by TCRdb goes unchecked. In germline, CDR1 is SGHVS, CDR2 FNYEAQ. CDR3 length: 18 residues. The CDR3 reads CASSSPPGWSESYNEQFF.

The chain carries TRBV10-1 and TRBJ2-1; TCRdb indicates TRBD1, and absent DNA this call remains unverified. Germline V gene sequence: CDR1 WNHNN, CDR2 SYGVQD (reference sequence). The CDR3 covers 15 residues. The CDR3 spells CASSEGAGTSNEQFF.

The V gene is TRBV7-2, the J gene TRBJ2-1; TCRdb lists TRBD1, though no DNA is available to test this call. CDR3 size: 14 residues. Germline CDR1 SGHTA, CDR2 FQGNSA. The CDR3 protein is CASTPGGLYNEQFF.

CDR3 sequence: CASSLISGSYEQYF. V gene TRBV28 combines with J gene TRBJ2-7. The germline V gene encodes CDR1 MDHEN and CDR2 SYDVKM. CDR3 size: 14 residues.

J is TRBJ1-5 and V is TRBV7-2; the D gene TCRdb calls, TRBD1, cannot be checked with no DNA. The CDR3 extends over 16 amino acids. CDR1 and CDR2 from the germline V gene are SGHTA and FQGNSA. The CDR3 region is CASSPMPGATNQPQHF. The whole variable domain, filled in from reference TRBV7-2 and TRBJ1-5, reads GAGVSQSPSNKVTEKGKDVELRCDPISGHTALYWYRQSLGQGLEFLIYFQGNSAPDKSGLPSDRFSAERTGGSVSTLTIQRTQQEDSAVYLCASSPMPGATNQPQHFGDGTRLSIL.

The chain employs TRBV4-1 and TRBJ1-3. Germline-derived CDR1 and CDR2 are MGHRA and YSYEKL. The CDR3 contains 13 residues. The CDR3 reads CASSQTYGNTIYF.

This chain links TRBV4-3 with TRBJ2-3; the D call of TRBD2 rests on TCRdb alone, since no DNA is present to check it. The CDR3 has 17 residues. Germline CDR1 is LGHNA and CDR2 is YSLEER. The chain's CDR3 is CASSPRGSGGPPDTQYF.

The chain has TRBV29-1 and TRBJ2-1; TCRdb's D call, TRBD2, is unchecked because there is no DNA. CDR3 length: 15 residues. Germline CDR1 reads SQVTM; CDR2 reads ANQGSEA. The CDR3 sequence is CSVDGLAGGVNEQFF.

The rearrangement uses TRBV7-6 and TRBJ2-1; TCRdb's D gene call, TRBD1, goes unchecked for lack of DNA. The CDR3 totals 14 residues. In germline, CDR1 is SGHVS, CDR2 FNYEAQ. CDR3 loop: CASSTGTGRNEQFF.

The rearrangement links TRBV28 to TRBJ2-5; the D gene TCRdb calls, TRBD2, cannot be checked with no DNA. Germline V lookup: CDR1 MDHEN, CDR2 SYDVKM. The CDR3 loop spans 15 amino acids. Here the CDR3 reads CASSLGLAGGETQYF.

This chain connects TRBV5-5 to TRBJ2-1; as DNA is missing, the TRBD2 call by TCRdb cannot be tested. The germline gives CDR1 SGHKS, CDR2 YYEKEE (reference sequence). The CDR3 consists of 13 residues. The CDR3 spells CASSLASGVAGFF.

The V gene is TRBV4-1, the J gene TRBJ1-5; TCRdb's D gene call, TRBD1, goes unchecked for lack of DNA. This CDR3 is 17 amino acids long. CDR1 is MGHRA and CDR2 is YSYEKL in the germline V gene. CDR3 amino acids: CASSPRPPGTGVQPQHF.

J is TRBJ2-3 and V is TRBV7-9. Germline values: CDR1 SEHNR, CDR2 FQNEAQ (reference sequence). CDR3 size: 14 residues. This chain's CDR3 is CASSFVRSTDTQYF.

This CDR3 reads CASSLGPQESTDTLYF. The rearrangement links TRBV7-8 to TRBJ2-3. The CDR3 is 16 residues long. Germline CDR1 SGHVS, CDR2 FQNEAQ. Combining the CDR3 with reference TRBV7-8 and TRBJ2-3 gives the whole variable domain GAGVSQSPRYKVAKRGQDVALRCDPISGHVSLFWYQQALGQGPEFLTYFQNEAQLDKSGLPSDRFFAERPEGSVSTLKIQRTQQEDSAVYLCASSLGPQESTDTLYFGPGTRLTVL.

V is TRBV28 and J is TRBJ2-7. The CDR3 is made up of 16 amino acids. Germline CDR1 and CDR2: MDHEN and SYDVKM. CDR3: CASSSYVKEFSYEQYF.

The chain has TRBV6-6 and TRBJ1-2; the D gene TCRdb calls, TRBD1, cannot be checked with no DNA. Germline-derived CDR1 and CDR2 are MNHNY and SVGAGI (reference sequence). The CDR3 extends over 15 amino acids. CDR3 amino acids: CASSPTGQANYGYTF.

The rearrangement joins TRBV7-8 to TRBJ2-2; TCRdb selects TRBD1, and the lack of DNA leaves this call unchecked. CDR1 and CDR2 (germline): SGHVS, FQNEAQ. The CDR3 consists of 15 residues. The CDR3 region is CASNGQGLGTGELFF.

The chain links TRBV15 to TRBJ1-1; absent DNA, TCRdb's TRBD1 call cannot be checked. This CDR3 has 15 amino acids. The germline V gene encodes CDR1 LNHNV and CDR2 YYDKDF (reference sequence). The CDR3 is CATSRGETGATEAFF.

The rearrangement links TRBV21-1 to TRBJ1-1. TRBV21-1 is a pseudogene locus. The length of the CDR3 is 15 residues. This CDR3 is CASSIRLLQNTEAFF.